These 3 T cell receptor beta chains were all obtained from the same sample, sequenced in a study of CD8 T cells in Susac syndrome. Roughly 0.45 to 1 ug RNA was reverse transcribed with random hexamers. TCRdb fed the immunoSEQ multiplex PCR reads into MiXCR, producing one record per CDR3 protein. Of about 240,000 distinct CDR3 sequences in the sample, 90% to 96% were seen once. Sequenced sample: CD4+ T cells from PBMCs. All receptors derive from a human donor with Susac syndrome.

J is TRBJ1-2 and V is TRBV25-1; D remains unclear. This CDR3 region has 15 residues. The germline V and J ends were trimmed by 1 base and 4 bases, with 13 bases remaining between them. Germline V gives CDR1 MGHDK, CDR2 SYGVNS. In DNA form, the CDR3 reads TGTGCCAGCAGTGAATTAGGGAGGGATTTCTATGGCTACACCTTC. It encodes CASSELGRDFYGYTF.

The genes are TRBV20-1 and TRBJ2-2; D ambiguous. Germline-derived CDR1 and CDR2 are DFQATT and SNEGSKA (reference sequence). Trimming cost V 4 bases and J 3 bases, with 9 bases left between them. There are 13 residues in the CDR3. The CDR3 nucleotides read TGCAGTGCTATGACAAGACACACCGGGGAGCTGTTTTTT. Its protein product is CSAMTRHTGELFF.

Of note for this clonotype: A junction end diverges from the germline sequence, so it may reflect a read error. The CDR3: CASSLVRGGQGAMPTTYEQYF. Here the CDR3 DNA reads TGTGCTAGCAGCTTAGTCAGGGGGGGACAGGGGGCCATGCCGACAACCTACGAGCAGTACTTC. V and J are TRBV7-7 and TRBJ2-7, with 12 bases matching TRBD1. Germline-derived CDR1 and CDR2 are SSHAT and FNYEAQ (reference sequence). The CDR3 is made up of 21 amino acids.